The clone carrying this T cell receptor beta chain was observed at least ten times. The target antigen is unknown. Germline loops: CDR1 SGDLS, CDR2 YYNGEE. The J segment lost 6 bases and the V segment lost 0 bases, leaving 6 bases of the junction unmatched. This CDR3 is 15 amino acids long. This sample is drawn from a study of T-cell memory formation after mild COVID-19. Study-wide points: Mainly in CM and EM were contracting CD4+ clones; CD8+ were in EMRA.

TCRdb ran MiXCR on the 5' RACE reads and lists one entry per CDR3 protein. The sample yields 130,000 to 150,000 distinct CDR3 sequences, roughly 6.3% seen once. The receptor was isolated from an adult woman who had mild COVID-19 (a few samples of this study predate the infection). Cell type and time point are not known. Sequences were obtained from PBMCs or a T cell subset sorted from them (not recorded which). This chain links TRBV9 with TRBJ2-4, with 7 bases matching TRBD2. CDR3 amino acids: CASSVGHGGGNIQYF. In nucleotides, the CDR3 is TGTGCCAGCAGCGTAGGCCATGGGGGGGGAAACATTCAGTACTTC.